The rows below give T cell receptor beta chains drawn from one sample of a study of blood T cell repertoires in COVID-19. The protocol was immunoSEQ multiplex PCR, while the TCRdb copy is restricted to in-frame clones and leaves out a portion. The sample lists about 50,000 clones, 83% occurring once. The sequenced sample consisted of peripheral blood. Receptors were obtained from a man aged 40-55 years with acute or convalescent COVID-19. CDR3s leave out the opening cysteine and the closing phenylalanine or tryptophan. The size entry is marked missing in some rows and otherwise reads once, few, many or a size class.

v_call: TRBV5-4; clone_size: -; cdr3_length: 15; j_call: TRBJ2-2; cdr3_aa: ASSRGLAGGRTGELF
v_call: TRBV9; clone_size: -; cdr3_length: 13; j_call: TRBJ1-1; cdr3_aa: ASSVYDSTGAEAF
v_call: TRBV5-1; clone_size: -; cdr3_length: 10; j_call: TRBJ2-7; cdr3_aa: ASSLATYEQY
v_call: TRBV18; clone_size: -; cdr3_length: 12; j_call: TRBJ1-1; cdr3_aa: ASSPDRGNTEAF
v_call: TRBV5-1; clone_size: few; cdr3_length: 12; j_call: TRBJ2-2; cdr3_aa: ASSVTANTGELF
v_call: TRBV11-3; clone_size: once; cdr3_length: 13; j_call: TRBJ2-1; cdr3_aa: ASSFGGDAYNEQF
v_call: TRBV19; clone_size: -; cdr3_length: 13; j_call: TRBJ1-6; cdr3_aa: ASSLTTGNNSPLH
v_call: TRBV6-1; clone_size: -; cdr3_length: 12; j_call: TRBJ1-5; cdr3_aa: ASKSRDTYQPQH
v_call: TRBV7-7; clone_size: once; cdr3_length: 14; j_call: TRBJ2-3; cdr3_aa: ASSLGLQGSTDTQY
v_call: TRBV18; clone_size: -; cdr3_length: 13; j_call: TRBJ1-4; cdr3_aa: ASSPQGAANEKLF
v_call: TRBV12-3/TRBV12-4; clone_size: -; cdr3_length: 11; j_call: TRBJ2-5; cdr3_aa: ASSRGQKETQY
v_call: TRBV5-8; clone_size: -; cdr3_length: 13; j_call: TRBJ2-5; cdr3_aa: ASRRGRQVSETQY
v_call: TRBV5-1; clone_size: -; cdr3_length: 13; j_call: TRBJ1-6; cdr3_aa: ASSLLTDYNSPLH
v_call: TRBV7-2; clone_size: -; cdr3_length: 14; j_call: TRBJ2-1; cdr3_aa: ASRPTAAGTYNEQF
v_call: TRBV5-1; clone_size: -; cdr3_length: 12; j_call: TRBJ2-3; cdr3_aa: ASSLGQGADTQY
v_call: TRBV6-5; clone_size: -; cdr3_length: 12; j_call: TRBJ2-5; cdr3_aa: ASTQGRAQETQY
v_call: TRBV9; clone_size: once; cdr3_length: 14; j_call: TRBJ1-2; cdr3_aa: ASSVEGQGLSYGYT
v_call: TRBV9; clone_size: -; cdr3_length: 13; j_call: TRBJ2-5; cdr3_aa: ASSVDRGGLETQY
v_call: TRBV9; clone_size: -; cdr3_length: 13; j_call: TRBJ1-6; cdr3_aa: ASSVSRQGNSPLH
v_call: TRBV6-5; clone_size: -; cdr3_length: 12; j_call: TRBJ1-6; cdr3_aa: ASSFDGENSPLH
v_call: TRBV3-1/TRBV3-2; clone_size: -; cdr3_length: 13; j_call: TRBJ1-6; cdr3_aa: ASSQGRGARSPLH
v_call: TRBV11-2; clone_size: -; cdr3_length: 10; j_call: TRBJ2-7; cdr3_aa: ASSPRRAEQY
v_call: TRBV6-5; clone_size: -; cdr3_length: 12; j_call: TRBJ1-6; cdr3_aa: ASSLQPSNSPLH
v_call: TRBV24-1; clone_size: -; cdr3_length: 11; j_call: TRBJ2-1; cdr3_aa: ATSGRGLNEQF
v_call: TRBV2; clone_size: -; cdr3_length: 11; j_call: TRBJ1-2; cdr3_aa: ASLGRGGSRYT
v_call: TRBV6-2/TRBV6-3; clone_size: -; cdr3_length: 15; j_call: TRBJ1-5; cdr3_aa: ASIPGRGRAAGQPQH
v_call: TRBV2; clone_size: -; cdr3_length: 11; j_call: TRBJ1-5; cdr3_aa: ASSGQFNQPQH